These 21 T cell receptor beta chains were all obtained from the same sample, sequenced in a study of control samples from healthy donors and cancer patients (dated by TCRdb to the early 2020s). The method was the immunoSEQ multiplex PCR assay. Imported from immuneACCESS, the table was reduced by TCRdb to in-frame sequences with V and J called. These copies leave out some clones; in studies compared against another copy, an unresolved V gene accounts for under half, and the cause of the remainder is not known. This sample comprises roughly 160,000 clones, roughly 94% of them detected only once. The ten largest clones capture around 15% of the sample. The specimen sequenced was PBMCs. Receptors originate from a man in his 60s with colorectal cancer.

V gene TRBV29-1 combines with J gene TRBJ1-1; 8 bases are a match to TRBD1. Germline V gene sequence: CDR1 SQVTM, CDR2 ANQGSEA. V was pared by 7 bases and J by 1 base, with 5 bases of the junction left unmatched. The CDR3 has 13 residues. Here the CDR3 DNA reads TGCAGCGGGGACAGGACGGGGAACACTGAAGCTTTCTTT. Translated, it gives CSGDRTGNTEAFF.

The gene calls are TRBV4-3 and TRBJ1-1; D gene uncertain. Germline V CDR1 and CDR2: LGHNA, YSLEER. Trimming removed 4 bases from V and 3 bases from J, with 18 bases in between. This CDR3 comprises 16 residues. CDR3 nucleotides: TGCGCCAGCAGCCCTTCAATGGGCAGTGTGGACACTGAAGCTTTCTTT. This translates into CASSPSMGSVDTEAFF.

The rearrangement links TRBV9 to TRBJ2-3; either TRBD1 or TRBD2 may fit D (5 bases each). The CDR3 runs 15 residues. V was pared by 0 bases and J by 0 bases, with 8 bases between. Germline-derived CDR1 and CDR2 are SGDLS and YYNGEE. The CDR3 nucleotides are TGTGCCAGCAGCGTAGTTGGGGGAAGCACAGATACGCAGTATTTT. This sequence encodes CASSVVGGSTDTQYF.

This chain joins TRBV9 and TRBJ2-7; possibly TRBD1 or TRBD2 for D (5 bases each). Trimming removed 3 bases from V and 0 bases from J, with 13 bases in between. The length of the CDR3 is 15 residues. Germline V lookup: CDR1 SGDLS, CDR2 YYNGEE. This chain's CDR3 is CASSERGSYSYEQYF. The CDR3 DNA sequence: TGTGCCAGCAGCGAGAGGGGCTCCTACTCCTACGAGCAGTACTTC.

The genes are TRBV4-1 and TRBJ2-7; D might be TRBD1 (5 bases). Trimming took off 1 base at V and 6 bases at J, with 22 bases between the two ends. This CDR3 has 17 amino acids. Germline-derived CDR1 and CDR2 are MGHRA and YSYEKL. CDR3 amino acids: CASSQGLQVRSSGEQYF. The CDR3 DNA is TGCGCCAGCAGCCAAGGATTACAGGTTAGATCCTCGGGCGAGCAGTACTTC.

V is TRBV3-1 (or the pseudogene TRBV3-2) and J is TRBJ2-2; D not certain. CDR3 length equals 16 residues. The germline gives CDR1 LGHDT, CDR2 YNNKEL (reference sequence). Trimming pared 4 bases from V and 3 bases from J, leaving 15 bases between. The CDR3 loop is CASSRRPGPDTGELFF. CDR3 nucleotides: TGTGCCAGCAGCCGAAGACCCGGACCGGACACCGGGGAGCTGTTTTTT.

The gene calls are TRBV28 and TRBJ2-2; no definite D call. Germline assignment: CDR1 MDHEN and CDR2 SYDVKM. This CDR3 region has 16 residues. The V end was cut by 4 bases, the J end by 5 bases, with 17 bases between. The CDR3 DNA sequence: TGTGCCAGCAGTTACACTCGCCCGGTGGAGACCGGGGAGCTGTTTTTT. It translates to CASSYTRPVETGELFF. Using reference TRBV28 and TRBJ2-2 for the parts outside the CDR3, the full variable domain is DVKVTQSSRYLVKRTGEKVFLECVQDMDHENMFWYRQDPGLGLRLIYFSYDVKMKEKGDIPEGYSVSREKKERFSLILESASTNQTSMYLCASSYTRPVETGELFFGEGSRLTVL.

The gene calls are TRBV19 and TRBJ1-2; D call uncertain. Looked up from germline, CDR1 is LNHDA and CDR2 is SQIVND (reference sequence). CDR3 length equals 13 residues. The V gene lost 3 bases and the J gene lost 2 bases, with 7 bases spanning the gap. This chain's CDR3 is CASSILGNYGYTF. The CDR3, as DNA: TGTGCCAGTAGTATTCTGGGGAACTATGGCTACACCTTC.

The sample holds one count of this clone. This chain connects TRBV19 to TRBJ2-1; 9 positions agree with TRBD1. V trimming: 7 bases; J trimming: 8 bases; junction bases outside the gene matches: 9. Germline V gene lookup returns CDR1 LNHDA and CDR2 SQIVND (reference sequence). The CDR3 totals 14 residues. The CDR3, as DNA: TGTGCCAGTAATACACAGGGGGCGAGTGATGAGCAGTTCTTC. Translated, it gives CASNTQGASDEQFF.

The V gene is TRBV11-2, the J gene TRBJ1-3; D gene uncertain. Germline values: CDR1 SGHAT, CDR2 FQNNGV. The CDR3 is 15 amino acids. The V end lost 5 bases, the J end lost 0 bases, and 11 bases lay between the germline ends. CDR3 nucleotides: TGTGCCAGCAGCCTGTCCGGGAGCTCTGGAAACACCATATATTTT. Protein sequence: CASSLSGSSGNTIYF. Drawing the rest from reference TRBV11-2 and TRBJ1-3, the complete variable domain is EAGVAQSPRYKIIEKRQSVAFWCNPISGHATLYWYQQILGQGPKLLIQFQNNGVVDDSQLPKDRFSAERLKGVDSTLKIQPAKLEDSAVYLCASSLSGSSGNTIYFGEGSWLTVV.

The gene calls are TRBV5-4 and TRBJ2-5, with D unclear. Trimming stripped 5 bases from V and 5 bases from J, with 16 bases between. Germline CDR1 and CDR2: SGHNT and YYREEE (reference sequence). The CDR3 has 14 amino acids. The CDR3 nucleotides are TGTGCCAGCAGTCAGGACGACAAGAGGGAGACCCAGTACTTC. Encoded protein: CASSQDDKRETQYF. The entire variable domain, with the rest obtained from reference TRBV5-4 and TRBJ2-5, is as follows: ETGVTQSPTHLIKTRGQQVTLRCSSQSGHNTVSWYQQALGQGPQFIFQYYREEENGRGNFPPRFSGLQFPNYSSELNVNALELDDSALYLCASSQDDKRETQYFGPGTRLLVL.

The gene calls are TRBV4-3 and TRBJ2-1, with 16 bases matching TRBD2. V shed 3 bases, J shed 7 bases, and the junction held 6 bases outside the gene matches. The CDR3 totals 17 residues. Germline loops: CDR1 LGHNA, CDR2 YSLEER. The CDR3 is CASSHGTSGGASNEQFF. The CDR3 nucleotides are TGCGCCAGCAGCCATGGGACTAGCGGGGGGGCATCGAATGAGCAGTTCTTC.

The chain links TRBV19 to TRBJ1-6; no firm D call. Germline V lookup: CDR1 LNHDA, CDR2 SQIVND (reference sequence). The CDR3 is made up of 13 amino acids. Trimming stripped 6 bases from V and 9 bases from J, with 12 bases between. CDR3 nucleotide sequence: TGTGCCAGTAGGCTTGGGGTAGGTTCACCCCTCCACTTT. Amino acids: CASRLGVGSPLHF.

J is TRBJ1-1 and V is TRBV11-2; TRBD1 is a possible D gene (5 bases). V was clipped by 0 bases and J by 11 bases, with 13 bases between them. Germline lookup yields CDR1 SGHAT and CDR2 FQNNGV. The CDR3 sequence is 13 residues long. CDR3 sequence: CASSLDESGNAFF. The CDR3 nucleotides read TGTGCCAGCAGCTTAGATGAATCAGGGAATGCTTTCTTT.

The gene calls are TRBV6-2 or TRBV6-3 and TRBJ1-1, with D unresolved. CDR1 MNHEY and CDR2 SVGEGT come from the germline V gene. The V gene lost 2 bases and the J gene lost 0 bases, with 4 bases spanning the gap. This CDR3 has 13 residues. The CDR3 nucleotides read TGTGCCAGCAGTTACAGGGTGAACACTGAAGCTTTCTTT. Its protein product is CASSYRVNTEAFF.

The V gene is TRBV30, the J gene TRBJ2-1; 7 bases line up with TRBD2. This CDR3 is built from 13 residues. Germline V gene lookup returns CDR1 GTSNPN and CDR2 SVGIG (reference sequence). After removal of 0 bases from V and 5 bases from J, the junction contained 1 base not matched to a gene. DNA of the CDR3: TGTGCCTGGAGTGTCAGCGGGGACAATGAGCAGTTCTTC. This codes for CAWSVSGDNEQFF.

The chain has TRBV7-2 and TRBJ2-1; maybe TRBD1 (8 bases). V lost 5 bases and J 9 bases, leaving 20 bases between the germline ends. From germline, CDR1 is SGHTA and CDR2 FQGNSA. The CDR3 has 15 residues. The CDR3 loop is CASSPGGGGVGEQFF. The CDR3 DNA is TGTGCCAGCAGCCCAGGGGGCGGGGGAGTGGGTGAGCAGTTCTTC.

This rearrangement joins TRBV19 to TRBJ2-5; TRBD1 might be the D (6 bases). V lost 5 bases and J lost 4, with 8 bases in between. CDR1 is LNHDA, CDR2 SQIVND, per germline (reference sequence). This CDR3 is built from 12 residues. The CDR3 coding sequence is TGTGCCAGTAGTTCCAGGGGAGAGACCCAGTACTTC. This sequence encodes CASSSRGETQYF.

The chain carries TRBV5-8 and TRBJ1-5; D ambiguous. CDR1 is SGHTS and CDR2 is YDEGEE in the germline V gene. V lost 2 bases and J lost 0, with 15 bases in between. The CDR3 length is 17 residues. CDR3 sequence reads: CASSFRERVDSNQPQHF. The DNA of the CDR3 is TGTGCCAGCAGCTTTCGGGAGAGGGTGGATAGCAATCAGCCCCAGCATTTT.

The chain employs TRBV28 and TRBJ2-5; 11 nucleotides match TRBD1. From germline, CDR1 is MDHEN and CDR2 SYDVKM. J was trimmed by 4 bases and V by 5 bases; bases with no gene match: 6. This CDR3 spans 15 amino acids. The CDR3 protein is CASSLRDRGAETQYF. CDR3 nucleotides: TGTGCCAGCAGTCTCCGGGACAGGGGGGCAGAGACCCAGTACTTC. Looking up the rest from reference TRBV28 and TRBJ2-5 gives the full variable domain: DVKVTQSSRYLVKRTGEKVFLECVQDMDHENMFWYRQDPGLGLRLIYFSYDVKMKEKGDIPEGYSVSREKKERFSLILESASTNQTSMYLCASSLRDRGAETQYFGPGTRLLVL.

About this clone: Other DNA sequences within the sample encode an identical CDR3. The chain links TRBV14 to TRBJ1-5; TRBD1 might be the D (5 bases). CDR1 SGHDN and CDR2 FVKESK come from the germline V gene. CDR3 size: 13 residues. Trimming removed 3 bases from V and 4 bases from J, with 7 bases in between. CDR3: CASSQGPNQPQHF. As DNA, the CDR3 is TGTGCCAGCAGCCAGGGGCCTAATCAGCCCCAGCATTTT.